This entry lists 4 T cell receptor beta chains sequenced from one sample in a study of beta chain features in type 1 diabetes. Expressed TCRB transcripts got sequenced, as all isolated RNA was reverse transcribed. Assay: immunoSEQ multiplex PCR; the TCRdb copy retains only in-frame clones and omits some. The sample shows hundreds of thousands of clones, over 10% of them seen only once. Material: naive CD4+ T cells from blood. These receptors all come from a man younger than 35 in good health.

This clone was seen only a few times. The V gene is TRBV5-6, the J gene TRBJ2-2; D gene ambiguous. There are 14 residues in the CDR3. Between the trimmed V and J ends, which lost 5 bases and 5 bases, there was a span of 13 bases. CDR1 and CDR2 (germline): SGHDT, YYEEEE. CDR3 protein: CASRFDLGTGELFF. CDR3 nucleotides: TGTGCCAGCAGATTCGACCTAGGAACCGGGGAGCTGTTTTTT.

This clone was observed a few times. The V call is TRBV9, the J call TRBJ2-2, with 7 bases that match TRBD1. From germline, CDR1 is SGDLS and CDR2 YYNGEE. Trimming cost V 0 bases and J 7 bases; bases outside gene matches: 6. CDR3 length: 15 amino acids. The DNA of the CDR3 is TGTGCCAGCAGCGTAGAGGGGACAGTCATCGGGGAGCTGTTTTTT. Amino acids: CASSVEGTVIGELFF.

The gene calls are TRBV7-2 and TRBJ2-1; tentative D call: TRBD1 (7 bases). CDR1 and CDR2 (germline): SGHTA, FQGNSA. V was trimmed by 5 bases and J by 8 bases, leaving 13 bases between them. The CDR3 covers 13 residues. The CDR3 protein is CASSPRGAHEQFF. DNA of the CDR3: TGTGCCAGCAGCCCCAGGGGGGCCCATGAGCAGTTCTTC.

The rearrangement uses TRBV27 and TRBJ1-1, with TRBD1 matching over 8 bases. CDR1 is MNHEY, CDR2 SMNVEV, per germline (reference sequence). The V gene end was trimmed by 3 bases and the J gene end by 4 bases; junction bases not matched to a gene: 16. This CDR3 region has 18 residues. The CDR3 sequence: CASSFWAGQGLFSTEAFF. Written as DNA, the CDR3 is TGTGCCAGCAGTTTTTGGGCTGGACAGGGTCTCTTTAGCACTGAAGCTTTCTTT.